The 17 T cell receptor beta chains below were found in one sample sequenced in a study of shared clonotypes between healthy human individuals. Profiling relied on immunoSEQ multiplex PCR, and the TCRdb table lists in-frame clones only, not all of them. The sample holds 2,100,000 or so clones; 95% are singletons and the top ten take around 0.13%. The sample was naive CD4+ T cells sorted from blood. Subset described: CD45RA+ positively selected. The receptors were gathered from a young man in good health.

This clone was counted only a few times. Other DNA sequences in this specimen translate into the identical CDR3. This chain links TRBV5-1 with TRBJ2-7; 11 positions agree with TRBD1. The junction had 3 bases not matched to a gene; V was cut back by 4 bases and J by 3 bases. Per the germline V gene, CDR1 is SGHRS and CDR2 is YFSETQ. The CDR3 has 14 amino acids. The CDR3, as DNA: TGCGCCAGCAGCCTCGGGACAGGGGGCTACGAGCAGTACTTC. Protein sequence: CASSLGTGGYEQYF.

The chain couples TRBV5-1 to TRBJ2-3; 9 bases are a match to TRBD2. V dropped 0 bases and J dropped 3; count of bases not matched to a gene: 8. Looked up from germline, CDR1 is SGHRS and CDR2 is YFSETQ. The CDR3 has 17 residues. The CDR3 region has the DNA TGCGCCAGCAGCTTGGATGGCCTAGCGGGAATAACAGATACGCAGTATTTT. Protein sequence: CASSLDGLAGITDTQYF.

The J gene is TRBJ2-7, the V gene TRBV19; the match to TRBD2 covers 11 bases. Per the germline V gene, CDR1 is LNHDA and CDR2 is SQIVND (reference sequence). CDR3 size: 16 residues. The junction had 5 bases not matched to a gene; V was cut back by 2 bases and J by 2 bases. In DNA, the CDR3 is TGTGCCAGTAGTATACTAGCGGGAGGTAGCACCTACGAGCAGTACTTC. Translated: CASSILAGGSTYEQYF.

Only a few counts were recorded for this clone. V and J are TRBV28 and TRBJ2-7; D not certain. CDR3 length: 13 amino acids. Germline-derived CDR1 and CDR2 are MDHEN and SYDVKM. The ends were cut back, 8 bases at V and 5 bases at J, with 16 bases in the middle. CDR3: CASLAVLSNEQYF. The CDR3 bases are TGTGCCAGCCTGGCCGTTCTTTCCAACGAGCAGTACTTC.

CDR3 sequence reads: CASSRDGMNTEAFF. CDR3 nucleotide sequence: TGTGCCAGCTCGCGGGACGGGATGAACACTGAAGCTTTCTTT. The chain carries TRBV18 and TRBJ1-1, with D maybe TRBD1 (5 bases). The CDR3 sequence is 14 residues long. Germline V gene lookup returns CDR1 KGHSH and CDR2 LQKENI. V was trimmed by 6 bases and J by 0 bases, leaving 11 bases between them. Combining the CDR3 with reference TRBV18 and TRBJ1-1 gives the whole variable domain NAGVMQNPRHLVRRRGQEARLRCSPMKGHSHVYWYRQLPEEGLKFMVYLQKENIIDESGMPKERFSAEFPKEGPSILRIQQVVRGDSAAYFCASSRDGMNTEAFFGQGTRLTVV.

This clone appeared a single time. The chain uses TRBV11-3 and TRBJ2-7; 7 bases line up with TRBD2. CDR3 length: 14 amino acids. Germline V gene data show CDR1 as SGHNT and CDR2 as YENEEA. With 4 bases clipped from V and 2 bases from J, the junction kept 5 bases outside the gene matches. The CDR3: CASSYGRGTYEQYF. The CDR3 DNA reads TGTGCCAGCAGCTATGGGAGGGGAACCTACGAGCAGTACTTC.

Concerning this clone itself: Other DNA sequences in the sample encode the same CDR3. The rearrangement uses TRBV5-1 and TRBJ2-7; TRBD2 agrees at 12 bases. The CDR3 spans 15 residues. The germline V gene encodes CDR1 SGHRS and CDR2 YFSETQ. The trim removed 4 bases at V and 4 bases at J, leaving 6 bases unmatched. CDR3 coding DNA: TGCGCCAGCAGCAGGCTAGCGGGAGGGAGTTACGAGCAGTACTTC. It translates to CASSRLAGGSYEQYF. The whole variable domain, filled in from reference TRBV5-1 and TRBJ2-7, reads KAGVTQTPRYLIKTRGQQVTLSCSPISGHRSVSWYQQTPGQGLQFLFEYFSETQRNKGNFPGRFSGRQFSNSRSEMNVSTLELGDSALYLCASSRLAGGSYEQYFGPGTRLTVT.

The sample holds one count of this clone. The chain employs TRBV6-5 and TRBJ1-2, with 8 bases fitting TRBD1. The V and J ends lost 8 bases and 4 bases, in that order; junction bases with no gene match: 6. The CDR3 is 13 residues long. From germline, CDR1 is MNHEY and CDR2 SVGAGI. In DNA form, the CDR3 reads TGTGCCAGCTCAGGGGGCGCTGGCTATGGCTACACCTTC. Its translation is CASSGGAGYGYTF.

The chain is built from TRBV11-2 and TRBJ1-5; D ambiguous. The V end lost 0 bases, the J end lost 0 bases, and 3 bases lay between the germline ends. The V gene's germline CDR1 is SGHAT and CDR2 FQNNGV. CDR3 length: 14 amino acids. The CDR3 coding sequence is TGTGCCAGCAGCTTAGAAGCTAGCAATCAGCCCCAGCATTTT. Residues: CASSLEASNQPQHF.

V is TRBV2 and J is TRBJ2-1; tentative D call: TRBD1 (6 bases). Trimming stripped 7 bases from V and 5 bases from J, with 24 bases between. The CDR3 totals 17 residues. CDR1 and CDR2 from the germline V gene are SNHLY and FYNNEI. The CDR3 DNA reads TGTGCCAGCACGGGTGATGGTGGGGGCCGGGTGGACAATGAGCAGTTCTTC. Protein: CASTGDGGGRVDNEQFF.

The chain carries TRBV5-1 and TRBJ2-3; D is unclear. V gave up 5 bases and J gave up 5 bases, with 6 bases separating them. From germline, CDR1 is SGHRS and CDR2 YFSETQ. The CDR3 contains 11 residues. The CDR3 DNA reads TGCGCCAGCAGAGCCCAAGATACGCAGTATTTT. Protein product: CASRAQDTQYF.

The chain recombines TRBV25-1 with TRBJ2-2; 7 bases line up with TRBD1. From germline, CDR1 is MGHDK and CDR2 SYGVNS. CDR3 length equals 14 residues. Trimming took 8 bases from V and 3 from J; bases not matched to a gene: 6. CDR3 coding DNA: TGTGCCAGCGAGAACAGGGGCTACACCGGGGAGCTGTTTTTT. Encoded protein: CASENRGYTGELFF.

The table lists this clone with a few counts. The chain is built from TRBV5-1 and TRBJ2-7, with D perhaps TRBD1 (6 bases). Germline V lookup: CDR1 SGHRS, CDR2 YFSETQ. With 4 bases removed from V and 2 bases from J, the gap between germline ends came to 22 bases. This CDR3 comprises 17 residues. CDR3 amino acids: CASSGTTQGRRTYEQYF. The CDR3 DNA is TGCGCCAGCAGCGGAACCACACAGGGCCGGAGGACCTACGAGCAGTACTTC.

With respect to this clone: Other nucleotide sequences in the sample specify the same CDR3. The rearrangement joins TRBV5-1 to TRBJ2-7; 8 nucleotides agree with TRBD1. The CDR3 length is 14 residues. Trimming cost V 0 bases and J 3 bases; bases outside gene matches: 2. Germline V gene sequence: CDR1 SGHRS, CDR2 YFSETQ. CDR3 region: CASSLGQGYYEQYF. The CDR3 bases are TGCGCCAGCAGCTTGGGACAGGGGTACTACGAGCAGTACTTC.

This clone was seen once. This chain links TRBV6-1 with TRBJ1-5; perhaps TRBD1 as D (6 bases). Looked up from germline, CDR1 is MNHNS and CDR2 is SASEGT. The V end was cut by 3 bases, the J end by 1 base, with 10 bases between. The CDR3 contains 15 residues. The CDR3 here is CASSDLGQSNQPQHF. In DNA, the CDR3 is TGTGCCAGCAGTGATTTAGGACAGAGCAATCAGCCCCAGCATTTT.

V gene TRBV10-3 combines with J gene TRBJ2-1; 10 bases are shared with TRBD2. Germline V lookup: CDR1 ENHRY, CDR2 SYGVKD. The length of the CDR3 is 15 residues. V was clipped by 5 bases and J by 4 bases; unmatched bases: 5. Here the CDR3 reads CAISYETSGYNEQFF. The CDR3 DNA reads as TGTGCCATCAGTTATGAGACTAGCGGGTACAATGAGCAGTTCTTC.

This rearrangement joins TRBV5-6 to TRBJ2-5, with 11 bases identical to TRBD1. The CDR3 is 16 amino acids. Trimming cost V 2 bases and J 3 bases; bases outside gene matches: 6. Germline assignment: CDR1 SGHDT and CDR2 YYEEEE. The CDR3 DNA reads TGTGCCAGCAGCTTCGGACCGGGACAGGGGGAAGAGACCCAGTACTTC. Its protein is CASSFGPGQGEETQYF. The full variable domain, its missing parts supplied by reference TRBV5-6 and TRBJ2-5, is DAGVTQSPTHLIKTRGQQVTLRCSPKSGHDTVSWYQQALGQGPQFIFQYYEEEERQRGNFPDRFSGHQFPNYSSELNVNALLLGDSALYLCASSFGPGQGEETQYFGPGTRLLVL.